A selection of T cell receptor beta chains follows, all from one sample in a study of cytotoxic CD8 clonotypes in ibrutinib-treated CLL. The protocol was immunoSEQ multiplex PCR, while the TCRdb copy is restricted to in-frame clones and leaves out a portion. There are hundreds of thousands of clones in the sample; 70% occur only once, and less than 20% lies in the top ten. This material consisted of PBMCs, taken after 24 months of ibrutinib treatment. The receptors were sampled from a human donor with chronic lymphocytic leukemia. Each CDR3 is given with its conserved first and last residue. A D gene is named only where the DNA matches it firmly. Where a row states a size, it is once, few, many or the class of an expanded clone; other rows omit it.

v_call	j_call	d_call	clone_size	cdr3_aa	cdr3_nt
TRBV15	TRBJ2-3	TRBD2	.	CATSRAGTSGVSTDTQYF	TGTGCCACCAGCAGAGCCGGGACTAGCGGGGTCAGCACAGATACGCAGTATTTT
TRBV5-1	TRBJ2-1	TRBD2	few	CASSPSGRGENEQFF	TGCGCCAGCAGCCCTAGCGGGAGGGGGGAAAATGAGCAGTTCTTC
TRBV5-1	TRBJ2-2	TRBD2	.	CASSLRSGRGTGELFF	TGCGCCAGCAGCTTGAGAAGCGGGAGAGGCACCGGGGAGCTGTTTTTT
TRBV6-5	TRBJ1-4	.	.	CASSYSPGVRDEKLFF	TGTGCCAGCAGTTACTCCCCGGGGGTTAGGGATGAAAAACTGTTTTTT
TRBV4-2	TRBJ2-7	.	.	CASSQGLAGWSSYEQYF	TGTGCCAGCAGCCAAGGGCTAGCCGGATGGAGCTCCTACGAGCAGTACTTC
TRBV15	TRBJ2-7	.	few	CATSRPGRSDEQYF	TGTGCCACCAGCCGCCCGGGAAGAAGCGACGAGCAGTACTTC
TRBV9	TRBJ2-1	.	.	CASGAEQFF	TGTGCCAGCGGAGCTGAGCAGTTCTTC
TRBV7-9	TRBJ2-7	.	.	CASSSSDKASEQYF	TGTGCCAGCAGCTCCTCGGATAAGGCTAGCGAGCAGTACTTC
TRBV27	TRBJ1-2	.	.	CASSCTSYGYTF	TGTGCCAGCAGTTGTACGAGCTATGGCTACACCTTC
TRBV30	TRBJ2-5	TRBD1	once	CAWEQGTRETQYF	TGTGCCTGGGAACAGGGGACGCGAGAGACCCAGTACTTC
TRBV7-2	TRBJ2-5	.	.	CASSPPGGRETQYF	TGTGCCAGCTCCCCTCCAGGGGGGCGGGAGACCCAGTACTTC
TRBV6-5	TRBJ2-5	TRBD2	few	CASSYSSGGTETQYF	TGTGCCAGCAGTTACTCGAGCGGGGGGACAGAGACCCAGTACTTC
TRBV28	TRBJ1-4	.	.	CASTLGGWNEKLFF	TGTGCCAGCACCTTGGGGGGGTGGAATGAAAAACTGTTTTTT
TRBV30	TRBJ1-5	.	.	CAWSDSSNQPQHF	TGTGCCTGGAGTGACAGCAGCAATCAGCCCCAGCATTTT
TRBV15	TRBJ1-2	.	.	CATSRDSAVYGYTF	TGTGCCACCAGCAGAGATTCGGCCGTCTATGGCTACACCTTC
TRBV9	TRBJ2-2	.	.	CATGGGQGGGELFF	TGTGCCACCGGAGGGGGCCAGGGAGGCGGGGAGCTGTTTTTT
TRBV5-1	TRBJ2-2	.	once	CASSLKGSGTGELFF	TGCGCCAGCAGCTTGAAGGGGTCGGGGACCGGGGAGCTGTTTTTT
TRBV19	TRBJ1-2	TRBD1	.	CASSGTGAAGWGYTF	TGTGCCAGTAGCGGGACAGGGGCTGCCGGTTGGGGCTACACCTTC
TRBV29-1	TRBJ2-4	.	.	CSVEDRVRHIQYF	TGCAGCGTTGAAGATAGGGTGAGGCACATTCAGTACTTC
TRBV19	TRBJ2-7	.	.	CASSIAEGSYEQYF	TGTGCCAGTAGTATAGCGGAGGGGTCCTACGAGCAGTACTTC
TRBV29-1	TRBJ2-3	.	.	CSVDPGRTDTQYF	TGCAGCGTTGATCCGGGAAGGACAGATACGCAGTATTTT
TRBV14	TRBJ1-2	.	few	CASSRDSYGYTF	TGTGCCAGCAGCCGCGACAGTTATGGCTACACCTTC
TRBV27	TRBJ1-5	.	.	CASSSKPSQYITDQPQHF	TGTGCCAGCAGTTCTAAACCCTCCCAGTATATAACGGATCAGCCCCAGCATTTT
TRBV11-2	TRBJ2-7	.	.	CASSQYEQYF	TGTGCCAGCAGCCAGTACGAGCAGTACTTC
TRBV9	TRBJ2-7	.	.	CASSVSHSYEQYF	TGTGCCAGCAGCGTATCCCACTCCTACGAGCAGTACTTC
TRBV2	TRBJ2-1	TRBD2	.	CASSPGLAGGSYNEQFF	TGTGCCAGCAGCCCGGGACTAGCGGGAGGTTCTTACAATGAGCAGTTCTTC
TRBV28	TRBJ2-7	.	few	CASSLRDRQYF	TGTGCCAGCAGTTTAAGGGACCGGCAGTACTTC
TRBV5-6	TRBJ2-3	.	.	CASSLGRTDTQYF	TGTGCCAGCAGCTTGGGGCGTACAGATACGCAGTATTTT
TRBV5-6	TRBJ2-5	.	.	CASSLPAARTQYF	TGTGCCAGCAGCTTGCCCGCCGCGAGGACCCAGTACTTC
TRBV6-1	TRBJ2-1	.	few	CACRVLPGEQFF	TGTGCCTGTCGGGTTCTTCCGGGGGAGCAGTTCTTC
TRBV19	TRBJ2-7	TRBD2	.	CASSTSGGYEQYF	TGTGCCAGTAGTACGTCGGGAGGGTACGAGCAGTACTTC
TRBV7-9	TRBJ1-2	.	.	CASSLDKGRANYGYTF	TGTGCCAGCAGCTTAGATAAAGGAAGAGCCAACTATGGCTACACCTTC
TRBV21-1	TRBJ2-7	.	.	CASSKGPGLGARSYEQYF	TGTGCCAGCAGCAAAGGTCCAGGACTGGGGGCGCGTTCCTACGAGCAGTACTTC
TRBV27	TRBJ2-7	.	.	CASSLSLLSYEQYF	TGTGCCAGCAGTTTGAGTCTCCTGAGCTACGAGCAGTACTTC
TRBV19	TRBJ1-1	.	.	CASSIGQGGSINTEAFF	TGTGCCAGTAGTATCGGGCAGGGTGGTAGTATAAACACTGAAGCTTTCTTT
TRBV6-5	TRBJ2-5	.	.	CASSYSWSETQYF	TGTGCCAGCAGTTACTCGTGGTCGGAGACCCAGTACTTC
TRBV6-5	TRBJ2-2	.	.	CASYRMDTGELFF	TGTGCCAGTTACCGAATGGACACCGGGGAGCTGTTTTTT
TRBV28	TRBJ2-7	.	.	CASSFGNYEQYF	TGTGCCAGCAGTTTTGGCAACTACGAGCAGTACTTC
TRBV6-1	TRBJ1-4	.	.	CASLRQALDEKLFF	TGTGCCAGCCTGCGACAGGCACTGGATGAAAAACTGTTTTTT
TRBV7-9	TRBJ1-2	.	.	CASSWDDSDGGHYGYTF	TGTGCCAGCAGCTGGGATGATTCGGACGGGGGTCACTATGGCTACACCTTC
TRBV7-7	TRBJ2-3	.	.	CASSLGVGGIADTQYF	TGTGCTAGCAGCTTAGGGGTCGGTGGGATCGCAGATACGCAGTATTTT
TRBV7-8	TRBJ2-1	.	.	CASSLARRARGEQFF	TGTGCCAGCAGCTTAGCGCGACGCGCCAGGGGTGAGCAGTTCTTC
TRBV2	TRBJ2-1	.	.	CASIPDRYDEQFF	TGTGCCAGCATTCCTGACAGGTATGATGAGCAGTTCTTC
TRBV7-6	TRBJ2-3	TRBD2	once	CASSSLAGETDTQYF	TGTGCCAGCAGCTCTCTAGCGGGTGAAACAGATACGCAGTATTTT
TRBV4-3	TRBJ2-2	.	.	CASSQEGSGELFF	TGCGCCAGCAGCCAAGAGGGGTCCGGGGAGCTGTTTTTT
TRBV6-6	TRBJ2-7	.	.	CASSYSGPYSYEQYF	TGTGCCAGCAGTTACTCTGGTCCCTACTCCTACGAGCAGTACTTC
TRBV7-7	TRBJ2-7	.	.	CASSLGTKNSYEQYF	TGTGCTAGCAGCTTAGGGACAAAGAACTCCTACGAGCAGTACTTC
TRBV6-1	TRBJ2-7	TRBD2	once	CASSASASGGYEQYF	TGTGCCAGCAGTGCATCGGCTAGCGGGGGCTACGAGCAGTACTTC
TRBV13	TRBJ2-2	TRBD2	.	CASSSGGGTGELFF	TGTGCCAGCAGCTCGGGAGGGGGCACCGGGGAGCTGTTTTTT
TRBV29-1	TRBJ2-3	.	.	CSVMTDTQYF	TGCAGCGTTATGACAGATACGCAGTATTTT
TRBV7-7	TRBJ1-4	TRBD1	once	CASSPGTGSEKLFF	TGTGCTAGCAGTCCCGGGACAGGGAGTGAAAAACTGTTTTTT
TRBV2	TRBJ1-4	.	.	CASSEALEGRKLFF	TGTGCCAGCAGTGAAGCTCTGGAGGGGAGGAAACTGTTTTTT
TRBV11-3	TRBJ2-3	.	.	CASSSRFPDTQYF	TGTGCCAGCAGCAGTAGGTTTCCTGATACGCAGTATTTT
TRBV14	TRBJ1-2	.	.	CASSQVDRPYYGYTF	TGTGCCAGCAGCCAAGTCGACAGACCATACTATGGCTACACCTTC
TRBV9	TRBJ2-7	.	few	CASSVGPGAYEQYF	TGTGCCAGCAGCGTAGGACCGGGGGCTTACGAGCAGTACTTC
TRBV27	TRBJ2-7	.	.	CASSLSYGREQYF	TGTGCCAGCAGTTTATCCTACGGGCGGGAGCAGTACTTC
TRBV21-1	TRBJ2-7	.	.	CASSRQGDRYF	TGTGCCAGCAGCAGACAGGGTGATAGGTACTTC